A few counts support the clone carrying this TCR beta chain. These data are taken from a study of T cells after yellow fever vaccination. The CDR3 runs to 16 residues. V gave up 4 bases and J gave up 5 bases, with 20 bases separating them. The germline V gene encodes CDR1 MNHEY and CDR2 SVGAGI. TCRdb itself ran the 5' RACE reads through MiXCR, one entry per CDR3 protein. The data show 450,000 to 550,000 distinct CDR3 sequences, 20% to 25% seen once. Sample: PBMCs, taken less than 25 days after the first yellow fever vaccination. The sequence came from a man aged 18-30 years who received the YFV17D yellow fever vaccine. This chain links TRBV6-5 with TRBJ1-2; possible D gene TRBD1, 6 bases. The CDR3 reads CASSWIQGFKMYGYTF. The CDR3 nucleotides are TGTGCCAGCAGTTGGATACAGGGTTTTAAGATGTATGGCTACACCTTC.